This T cell receptor (beta chain) appears in the sequencing data of a study of OX40 agonist ivuxolimab in advanced cancers. For the wider study: Ivuxolimab was an agonistic, fully human IgG2 monoclonal antibody directed against OX40 (CD134), a costimulatory receptor. Intravenous ivuxolimab was administered to patients every 2 weeks at six dose levels: 0.01, 0.1, 0.3, 1.5, 3 and 10 mg/kg. Of the 50 or so patients in dose escalation, some 20 had hepatocellular carcinoma, some 15 had melanoma, 9 had renal cell carcinoma and 9 had head and neck cancer. In the dose-escalation cohort, 82.7% of patients were male, and the mean age was about 55 years, with a range of about 23 to 90. Prior anti-PD-1, anti-PD-L1 or anti-CTLA-4 therapy was permitted, and about two fifths of dose-escalation patients had received checkpoint inhibitors. Partial responses occurred in three dose-escalation patients, of whom one had hepatocellular carcinoma and two had cutaneous melanoma. The point of sequencing TCRbeta in the periphery was to test whether ivuxolimab changed TCR sequence diversity and drove clonal T-cell expansion. The paper reports the monotherapy dose-escalation portion (N of about 54 patients) of the phase I ivuxolimab trial.

With respect to this clone: No antigen is known for it. No clone much larger than this one lies a single base away; base qualities are absent.

Patients with a history of autoimmune disease or receiving systemic immunosuppression were excluded from the trial. Peripheral blood for TCR sequencing was drawn from every dose cohort at baseline, at cycle 4 day 1 and at cycle 7 day 1. Samples were obtained from an open-label, multicenter, first-in-human phase I dose-escalation trial of ivuxolimab. Adults with locally advanced or metastatic melanoma, renal cell carcinoma, hepatocellular carcinoma or head and neck squamous cell carcinoma were enrolled in the trial. Before TCR sequencing, CD4+ and CD8+ T cells were separately sorted from peripheral blood. For sequencing of the TCRbeta CDR3 region, genomic DNA was extracted from the sorted cells. TCRbeta CDR3 regions were sequenced using the immunoSEQ Assay. The immuneACCESS repertoire file appears here via TCRdb, limited to in-frame rearrangements. These files lack a portion of the clones; in checked studies, under half of the deficit traces to unresolved V genes, and the cause of the others is not known. Counted in this sample were about 94,000 clones; more than 75% of them appeared once. Of the sample, 0.3% to 0.35% falls within the top ten clones.

The full study reports these points: After ivuxolimab, expanded clones were on average more numerous among CD8+ T cells than among CD4+ T cells. The antigen specificity of the peripheral T cells that underwent clonal expansion was not determined. In the 0.1-3.0 mg/kg groups, partial responders were among the patients with the lowest normalized peripheral clonal expansion, particularly in CD8+ T cells. Low levels of normalized T-cell clonal expansion were also shown by some nonresponding patients. At doses of 0.1 to 3.0 mg/kg, clonal expansion of both CD4+ and CD8+ blood T cells was observed from baseline to week 6.

CDR1 and CDR2 were assigned from the germline V gene as SGDLS and YYNGEE. Unmatched junction bases come to 2, with V trimmed by 6 bases and J by 1 base. The CDR3 has 13 amino acids, counting the end cysteine and phenylalanine. Left in the record is the CDR3 DNA by itself, 39 bases read in frame from the first base. Recombination joined TRBV9 with TRBJ2-3, with 7 central nucleotides matching TRBD2. The clonotype originates from an adult with an advanced solid tumor such as melanoma, head and neck, liver or kidney cancer. The sample here was CD4+ or CD8+ T cells sorted from blood, taken in a trial of the OX40 agonist ivuxolimab. The CDR3 corresponds to CASNRGGTDTQYF. The sequenced DNA: TGTGCCAGCAATCGGGGGGGCACAGATACGCAGTATTTT.